A single sample is the source of the 24 T cell receptor beta chains below, sequenced in a study of T cells after yellow fever vaccination. TCRdb re-called the 5' RACE reads with MiXCR, one entry per CDR3 protein. The table has 450,000 to 550,000 distinct CDR3 sequences, around 21% seen once. This specimen was PBMCs, taken 15 days after the yellow fever booster vaccination. Receptors originate from a man aged 25-45 years who received the YFV17D yellow fever vaccine.

This CDR3 reads CASSRGTGKETQYF. CDR3 nucleotide sequence: TGTGCCAGCTCACGTGGGACAGGCAAAGAGACCCAGTACTTC. This chain uses TRBV18 with TRBJ2-5; 8 bases line up with TRBD1. V dropped 4 bases and J dropped 3; count of bases not matched to a gene: 4. CDR3 length: 14 residues. Germline V CDR1 and CDR2: KGHSH, LQKENI. The variable domain in full, with the rest retrieved from reference TRBV18 and TRBJ2-5, is NAGVMQNPRHLVRRRGQEARLRCSPMKGHSHVYWYRQLPEEGLKFMVYLQKENIIDESGMPKERFSAEFPKEGPSILRIQQVVRGDSAAYFCASSRGTGKETQYFGPGTRLLVL.

This clonotype was seen a handful of times. The chain has TRBV20-1 and TRBJ1-4; no clear D. The CDR3 runs to 14 residues. Germline V gene data show CDR1 as DFQATT and CDR2 as SNEGSKA (reference sequence). The germline V and J ends were trimmed by 5 bases and 8 bases, with 18 bases remaining between them. The CDR3 nucleotides read TGCAGTGCTCTAGAGGACGCTTTTAACGAAAAACTGTTTTTT. This translates into CSALEDAFNEKLFF.

This clonotype showed up many times. The chain carries TRBV5-8 and TRBJ2-5, with 8 positions matching TRBD1. J gave up 2 bases and V 7 bases, and 10 bases lay outside the gene matches. Germline CDR1 is SGHTS and CDR2 is YDEGEE. The CDR3 is made up of 15 amino acids. DNA for the CDR3: TGTGCCAGCTTGCGCAGGGGGCCCCAACAAGAGACCCAGTACTTC. It encodes CASLRRGPQQETQYF.

The chain recombines TRBV3-1 with TRBJ2-1; D is unresolved. The CDR3 loop spans 12 amino acids. The germline V gene encodes CDR1 LGHDT and CDR2 YNNKEL (reference sequence). The germline V and J ends were trimmed by 5 bases and 10 bases, with 12 bases remaining between them. Written as DNA, the CDR3 is TGTGCCAGCAGCTCCGTGGGCGAAGAGCAGTTCTTC. Translated: CASSSVGEEQFF.

This chain uses TRBV6-1 with TRBJ1-2; D perhaps matches TRBD1 (5 bases). Trimming stripped 3 bases from V and 5 bases from J, with 13 bases between. Germline V gene data show CDR1 as MNHNS and CDR2 as SASEGT. This CDR3 spans 14 amino acids. The CDR3 spells CASSEIQDQYGYTF. Written as DNA, the CDR3 is TGTGCCAGCAGTGAGATACAGGACCAATATGGCTACACCTTC.

The gene calls are TRBV18 and TRBJ1-2, with TRBD1 matching 10 bases. Germline values: CDR1 KGHSH, CDR2 LQKENI. The ends lost 4 bases at V and 8 bases at J; junction bases unmatched: 4. The CDR3 is made up of 13 amino acids. CDR3 nucleotide sequence: TGTGCCAGCTCACGGACAGGGGGACAAGGCTACACCTTC. Its protein product is CASSRTGGQGYTF.

The chain recombines TRBV11-2 with TRBJ2-3, with TRBD2 matching over 7 bases. The junction had 6 bases not matched to a gene; V was cut back by 2 bases and J by 1 base. Germline-derived CDR1 and CDR2 are SGHAT and FQNNGV. This CDR3 spans 16 amino acids. The DNA of the CDR3 is TGTGCCAGCAGCTTATCTAGCGGCCCAGGCACAGATACGCAGTATTTT. This encodes CASSLSSGPGTDTQYF.

This clonotype has a handful of counts. This chain links TRBV12-3 or TRBV12-4 with TRBJ1-2, with D unresolved. This CDR3 is built from 11 residues. V was clipped by 7 bases and J by 4 bases, with 7 bases between them. CDR3 in DNA: TGTGCCAGCACGGACCTCTATGGCTACACCTTC. Translated: CASTDLYGYTF.

The V gene is TRBV20-1, the J gene TRBJ2-1; D is perhaps TRBD1 or TRBD2 (5 bases each). The V gene lost 1 base and the J gene lost 2 bases, with 18 bases spanning the gap. The germline V gene encodes CDR1 DFQATT and CDR2 SNEGSKA (reference sequence). There are 17 residues in the CDR3. CDR3 region: CSARGPRDPETYNEQFF. In nucleotides, the CDR3 is TGCAGTGCTAGAGGGCCCCGGGACCCCGAAACCTACAATGAGCAGTTCTTC.

This clonotype was seen only a few times. V is TRBV6-1 and J is TRBJ1-1, with TRBD1 as a possible D gene (5 bases). Germline CDR1 is MNHNS and CDR2 is SASEGT. Trimming cost V 6 bases and J 1 base, with 15 bases left between them. This CDR3 is 15 amino acids long. CDR3 region: CASRGPGLRNTEAFF. The CDR3 nucleotides read TGTGCCAGCAGGGGCCCGGGACTAAGGAACACTGAAGCTTTCTTT.

The genes are TRBV5-6 and TRBJ1-1; D remains ambiguous. The CDR3 covers 14 residues. In germline, CDR1 is SGHDT, CDR2 YYEEEE. V lost 0 bases and J 1 base, leaving 7 bases between the germline ends. CDR3 in DNA: TGTGCCAGCAGCTTGGAAACAGAGAACACTGAAGCTTTCTTT. As protein: CASSLETENTEAFF.

The chain uses TRBV25-1 and TRBJ1-2, with D unclear. Germline V CDR1 and CDR2: MGHDK, SYGVNS. The ends were cut back, 3 bases at V and 8 bases at J, with 13 bases in the middle. The length of the CDR3 is 13 residues. CDR3 DNA sequence: TGTGCCAGCAGTGAGGATGGCTGGGCGGGCTACACCTTC. This translates into CASSEDGWAGYTF.

CDR3 sequence reads: CASSPWGTGADEQYF. The CDR3 bases are TGTGCCAGCAGCCCCTGGGGGACAGGGGCGGACGAGCAGTACTTC. V gene TRBV7-9 combines with J gene TRBJ2-7; TRBD1 matches at 10 bases. The CDR3 contains 15 residues. The junction had 9 bases not matched to a gene; V was cut back by 5 bases and J by 5 bases. From germline, CDR1 is SEHNR and CDR2 FQNEAQ (reference sequence).

V usage is TRBV6-5 and J usage is TRBJ2-2; no firm D call. The V and J ends lost 0 bases and 4 bases respectively, with 9 bases between them. CDR3 length equals 15 residues. Germline CDR1 reads MNHEY; CDR2 reads SVGAGI. The CDR3 bases are TGTGCCAGCAGTTACTCGCCGCGCCTCACCGGGGAGCTGTTTTTT. Its translation is CASSYSPRLTGELFF.

The chain employs TRBV9 and TRBJ2-2; 11 bases are shared with TRBD2. The germline gives CDR1 SGDLS, CDR2 YYNGEE. The CDR3 contains 17 residues. The V gene end was trimmed by 2 bases and the J gene end by 3 bases; junction bases not matched to a gene: 6. DNA of the CDR3: TGTGCCAGCAGCGTTAGCGGGAGGGGACGAGACACCGGGGAGCTGTTTTTT. Translating gives CASSVSGRGRDTGELFF.

This clonotype has more than one count but fewer than ten. The gene calls are TRBV5-5 and TRBJ2-3, with 7 bases aligning to TRBD2. The CDR3 covers 11 residues. V lost 4 bases, J lost 15 bases, and 8 bases stayed unmatched. Germline V CDR1 and CDR2: SGHKS, YYEKEE (reference sequence). This CDR3 reads CASSPASGTYF. CDR3 nucleotides: TGTGCCAGCAGCCCCGCTAGCGGTACTTATTTT.

This sequence joins TRBV28 and TRBJ2-1, with D unresolved. The CDR3 runs 13 residues. In germline, CDR1 is MDHEN, CDR2 SYDVKM. Trimming shortened V by 5 bases and J by 6 bases, and 11 bases separated the two germline ends. The CDR3 nucleotides are TGTGCCAGCAGTCTCACCCGGAGCAATGAGCAGTTCTTC. This encodes CASSLTRSNEQFF.

Notes on this clonotype: Since no conserved phenylalanine or tryptophan closes the CDR3, a read error is the likely cause. In DNA form, the CDR3 reads TGTGCCAGCGGGAGGCCGACAGGGGGGTACGAGCAGTACCTC. It translates to CASGRPTGGYEQYL. The V call is TRBV27, the J call TRBJ2-7; 9 bases agree with TRBD1. V lost 8 bases to trimming and J lost 4 bases; unmatched junction nucleotides: 9. This CDR3 region has 14 residues. CDR1 is MNHEY and CDR2 is SMNVEV in the germline V gene (reference sequence).

The chain has TRBV6-2 or TRBV6-3 and TRBJ2-7, with unresolved D. Per germline, CDR1 MNHEY and CDR2 SVGEGT. The CDR3 runs to 13 residues. Deletions cut 0 bases from V and 3 bases from J, with 6 bases between. The CDR3 sequence is CASSYSLDYEQYF. In DNA, the CDR3 is TGTGCCAGCAGTTACTCCCTAGACTACGAGCAGTACTTC.

J is TRBJ2-5 and V is TRBV20-1; D is unclear. The CDR3 length is 12 residues. Trimming cost V 1 base and J 5 bases, with 8 bases left between them. Germline CDR1 is DFQATT and CDR2 is SNEGSKA (reference sequence). The CDR3 coding sequence is TGCAGTGCTAGAGGAGTGCGGGAGACCCAGTACTTC. Translating gives CSARGVRETQYF.

This clonotype was detected many times. This chain links TRBV5-1 with TRBJ2-5; 14 bases line up with TRBD2. The CDR3 loop spans 19 amino acids. The germline V gene has CDR1 SGHRS and CDR2 YFSETQ. The junction had 8 bases not matched to a gene; V was cut back by 0 bases and J by 1 base. As DNA, the CDR3 is TGCGCCAGCAGCTTGGTTCGGGGACTAGCGGGGGACATCCAAGAGACCCAGTACTTC. Amino acid sequence: CASSLVRGLAGDIQETQYF.

The V and J genes are TRBV6-5 and TRBJ2-3; 8 bases are a match to TRBD2. Germline loops: CDR1 MNHEY, CDR2 SVGAGI. CDR3 size: 17 residues. With V trimmed by 0 bases and J by 4 bases, 9 bases remained unmatched. CDR3 DNA sequence: TGTGCCAGCAGTTACTCGCAGAGCGGGAGCTTTTCAGATACGCAGTATTTT. Translating it yields CASSYSQSGSFSDTQYF.

The chain employs TRBV5-1 and TRBJ2-7; a weak D match, TRBD2 (6 bases). V lost 6 bases and J lost 2, with 12 bases in between. CDR3 length: 13 residues. Looked up from germline, CDR1 is SGHRS and CDR2 is YFSETQ. The CDR3 region is CASTYGSTYEQYF. As DNA, the CDR3 is TGCGCCAGCACCTACGGGAGTACCTACGAGCAGTACTTC.

CDR3 region: CASSKQTGFQETQYF. The DNA for the CDR3 is TGTGCCAGCAGCAAGCAAACAGGGTTCCAAGAGACCCAGTACTTC. This chain joins TRBV7-2 and TRBJ2-5; TRBD1 might be the D (6 bases). Trimming shortened V by 5 bases and J by 1 base, and 14 bases separated the two germline ends. CDR3 length: 15 residues. Per germline, CDR1 SGHTA and CDR2 FQGNSA.